Shown below are 20 T cell receptor beta chains from a single sample sequenced in a study of response to subunit inactivated influenza vaccine. Each CDR3 protein is one row after TCRdb ran MiXCR on the RT-PCR reads. Of about 530,000 distinct CDR3 sequences in the sample, 10% to 15% are singletons; the top ten hold more than 8.5%. Here the sequenced sample was PBMCs from blood, taken on the day of vaccination. Every receptor here comes from a middle-aged man who received an inactivated influenza vaccine.

This clonotype was observed a few times. The gene calls are TRBV20-1 and TRBJ2-1, with 7 bases fitting TRBD2. V trimming: 2 bases; J trimming: 9 bases; junction bases outside the gene matches: 1. CDR3 size: 11 residues. CDR1 is DFQATT, CDR2 SNEGSKA, per germline (reference sequence). CDR3 bases: TGCAGTGCTAGAAGGGAGGGTGAGCAGTTCTTC. It specifies CSARREGEQFF.

The rearrangement joins TRBV5-1 to TRBJ2-1, with 10 bases fitting TRBD2. Losses at the gene ends were 4 bases for V and 6 bases for J; bases not matched to a gene: 13. CDR3 length equals 17 residues. Germline V gene sequence: CDR1 SGHRS, CDR2 YFSETQ. CDR3 in DNA: TGCGCCAGCAGCCCTGGACTAGCGGTTTCACTGAGCAATGAGCAGTTCTTC. Its translation: CASSPGLAVSLSNEQFF.

The chain links TRBV9 to TRBJ2-3; 7 bases map to TRBD1. Per the germline V gene, CDR1 is SGDLS and CDR2 is YYNGEE. This CDR3 spans 15 amino acids. Trimming cost V 4 bases and J 7 bases; bases outside gene matches: 12. In nucleotides, the CDR3 is TGTGCCAGCAGCAAAAGACAGGGCTCAGAGAATACGCAGTATTTT. Protein product: CASSKRQGSENTQYF.

A few counts support this clonotype. This chain joins TRBV9 and TRBJ2-6; 9 positions match TRBD1. This CDR3 comprises 17 residues. J gave up 2 bases and V 3 bases, and 6 bases lay outside the gene matches. From germline, CDR1 is SGDLS and CDR2 YYNGEE. CDR3 nucleotide sequence: TGTGCCAGCAGCGCCGGGACAGGGTTCCCTGGGGCCAACGTCCTGACTTTC. Protein product: CASSAGTGFPGANVLTF. Full variable domain (missing parts from reference TRBV9 and TRBJ2-6): DSGVTQTPKHLITATGQRVTLRCSPRSGDLSVYWYQQSLDQGLQFLIQYYNGEERAKGNILERFSAQQFPDLHSELNLSSLELGDSALYFCASSAGTGFPGANVLTFGAGSRLTVL.

The rearrangement joins TRBV28 to TRBJ2-1; the D is unclear. With 5 bases removed from V and 0 bases from J, the gap between germline ends came to 11 bases. Germline loops: CDR1 MDHEN, CDR2 SYDVKM. This CDR3 contains 15 residues. The CDR3 reads CASSPSGLSYNEQFF. The CDR3 DNA follows: TGTGCCAGCAGTCCTTCTGGTCTCTCCTACAATGAGCAGTTCTTC.

The genes are TRBV5-1 and TRBJ2-2; the D is unclear. There are 16 residues in the CDR3. V lost 0 bases and J 5 bases, leaving 14 bases between the germline ends. The germline V gene has CDR1 SGHRS and CDR2 YFSETQ. The CDR3 region has the DNA TGCGCCAGCAGCTTGGTGGTGGACCCGAGGACCGGGGAGCTGTTTTTT. Its protein product is CASSLVVDPRTGELFF.

This clonotype was found a few times. V and J are TRBV5-1 and TRBJ2-3; a possible D gene is TRBD1 (6 bases). V was cut by 5 bases and J by 4 bases, with 20 bases left in between. Germline lookup yields CDR1 SGHRS and CDR2 YFSETQ. The CDR3 is 16 residues long. CDR3: CASRPAPGQVADTQYF. The CDR3 DNA sequence: TGCGCCAGCAGACCCGCCCCGGGACAAGTGGCAGATACGCAGTATTTT.

The rearrangement uses TRBV4-2 and TRBJ2-7; the match to TRBD1 covers 8 bases. The CDR3 totals 16 residues. Looked up from germline, CDR1 is LGHNA and CDR2 is YNFKEQ. With V trimmed by 0 bases and J by 0 bases, 4 bases remained unmatched. DNA of the CDR3: TGTGCCAGCAGCCAAGAATATACAGGGGGCTCCTACGAGCAGTACTTC. This sequence encodes CASSQEYTGGSYEQYF.

Written as DNA, the CDR3 is TGTGCCAGCAGCAAACCCGCAGGGACTAGCGGGAGATTGTTGTTCTTC. Protein: CASSKPAGTSGRLLFF. The J gene is TRBJ2-1, the V gene TRBV7-2, with 14 bases aligning to TRBD2. In germline, CDR1 is SGHTA, CDR2 FQGNSA. V lost 5 bases to trimming and J lost 15 bases; unmatched junction nucleotides: 15. The CDR3 runs 16 residues.

This clonotype appeared a single time. The chain employs TRBV20-1 and TRBJ2-7; 12 bases match TRBD2. Trimming cost V 4 bases and J 2 bases; bases outside gene matches: 9. Germline assignment: CDR1 DFQATT and CDR2 SNEGSKA (reference sequence). The CDR3 covers 16 residues. This chain's CDR3 is CSANERLAGATYEQYF. DNA of the CDR3: TGCAGTGCTAACGAAAGACTAGCGGGAGCCACCTACGAGCAGTACTTC.

The J gene is TRBJ2-7, the V gene TRBV10-3; D is perhaps TRBD2 (7 bases). V lost 0 bases and J 0 bases, leaving 12 bases between the germline ends. Germline CDR1 is ENHRY and CDR2 is SYGVKD. CDR3 length: 16 residues. The DNA of the CDR3 is TGTGCCATCAGTGAGTCGGGAGGGGGGAGCTCCTACGAGCAGTACTTC. Encoded protein: CAISESGGGSSYEQYF.

A few counts support this clonotype. V usage is TRBV3-1 and J usage is TRBJ2-3; a possible D gene is TRBD2 (6 bases). V lost 4 bases to trimming and J lost 2 bases, with 16 bases between them. CDR3 length equals 16 residues. Germline V CDR1 and CDR2: LGHDT, YNNKEL (reference sequence). CDR3: CASSPLLRDSTDTQYF. CDR3 sequence (DNA): TGTGCCAGCAGCCCTTTACTCCGGGACTCCACAGATACGCAGTATTTT.

This sequence joins TRBV29-1 and TRBJ1-2; 8 bases align to TRBD1. Germline values: CDR1 SQVTM, CDR2 ANQGSEA. This CDR3 has 13 amino acids. J gave up 0 bases and V 6 bases, and 3 bases lay outside the gene matches. CDR3 sequence: CSVGTGANYGYTF. For the CDR3, the DNA is TGCAGCGTGGGGACAGGAGCTAACTATGGCTACACCTTC. Looking up the rest from reference TRBV29-1 and TRBJ1-2 gives the full variable domain: SAVISQKPSRDICQRGTSLTIQCQVDSQVTMMFWYRQQPGQSLTLIATANQGSEATYESGFVIDKFPISRPNLTFSTLTVSNMSPEDSSIYLCSVGTGANYGYTFGSGTRLTVV.

The CDR3 DNA is TGCAGTGCTATGACTAGCGGGAGAACAGATACGCAGTATTTT. Residues: CSAMTSGRTDTQYF. The chain joins TRBV20-1 to TRBJ2-3; 12 bases line up with TRBD2. Trimming removed 4 bases from V and 3 bases from J; junction bases left unmatched: 2. Germline assignment: CDR1 DFQATT and CDR2 SNEGSKA (reference sequence). CDR3 size: 14 residues.

The chain recombines TRBV4-3 with TRBJ2-1; possibly TRBD2 for D (6 bases). With 2 bases removed from V and 8 bases from J, the gap between germline ends came to 13 bases. This CDR3 is 14 amino acids long. Germline V gene lookup returns CDR1 LGHNA and CDR2 YSLEER. The CDR3 here is CASSQTTSHHEQFF. DNA of the CDR3: TGCGCCAGCAGCCAAACGACTAGTCACCATGAGCAGTTCTTC.

The J gene is TRBJ2-1, the V gene TRBV16, with TRBD1 matching 8 bases. This CDR3 is 14 amino acids long. Germline V lookup: CDR1 KGHSY, CDR2 FQNENV. Losses at the gene ends were 4 bases for V and 9 bases for J; bases not matched to a gene: 8. The CDR3 spells CASSRQRTGSEQFF. DNA for the CDR3: TGTGCCAGCAGCCGTCAGCGGACAGGGAGTGAGCAGTTCTTC.

There are a few counts of this clonotype. The chain employs TRBV20-1 and TRBJ2-1; 7 bases align to TRBD2. Germline values: CDR1 DFQATT, CDR2 SNEGSKA (reference sequence). The CDR3 is 15 residues long. Germline trimming cut 0 bases from V and 8 bases from J; bases unmatched to any gene: 10. This CDR3 is CSARDFASGADEQFF. The CDR3 DNA is TGCAGTGCTAGAGATTTCGCTAGCGGCGCTGATGAGCAGTTCTTC.

V is TRBV29-1 and J is TRBJ2-1; 8 nucleotides line up with TRBD2. CDR3 length equals 14 residues. V gave up 1 base and J gave up 13 bases; unmatched junction bases: 12. Germline CDR1 is SQVTM and CDR2 is ANQGSEA. CDR3 sequence: CSVEGASGRWGQFF. The CDR3 DNA reads as TGCAGCGTTGAAGGAGCCAGCGGGAGATGGGGACAGTTCTTC.

This clonotype occurred many times. The chain links TRBV27 to TRBJ2-2; no definite D call. The germline V gene encodes CDR1 MNHEY and CDR2 SMNVEV (reference sequence). The CDR3 contains 15 residues. Between the trimmed V and J ends, which lost 3 bases and 0 bases, there was a span of 8 bases. The CDR3 DNA follows: TGTGCCAGCAGTTTCTTAGGCGCGAACACCGGGGAGCTGTTTTTT. It encodes CASSFLGANTGELFF.

The rearrangement joins TRBV7-2 to TRBJ2-7; no definite D call. Per the germline V gene, CDR1 is SGHTA and CDR2 is FQGNSA. V was trimmed by 4 bases and J by 0 bases, leaving 7 bases between them. The CDR3 spans 13 residues. This chain's CDR3 is CASSSTPSYEQYF. DNA for the CDR3: TGTGCCAGCAGCTCCACCCCCTCCTACGAGCAGTACTTC.